One and the same sample provided the 11 T cell receptor beta chains below, sequenced in a study of PD-L1 blockade in urothelial cancer. The protocol was immunoSEQ multiplex PCR, while the TCRdb copy is restricted to in-frame clones and leaves out a portion. The profile shows 100,000 or so clones, approximately 85% of them singletons. This specimen consisted of PBMCs, obtained around atezolizumab (anti-PD-L1) treatment. These receptors came from a man aged 50-59 years with urothelial cancer.

The rearrangement uses TRBV25-1 and TRBJ2-1, with TRBD2 matching over 8 bases. This CDR3 contains 18 residues. Germline-derived CDR1 and CDR2 are MGHDK and SYGVNS. V shed 2 bases, J shed 4 bases, and the junction held 13 bases outside the gene matches. CDR3 in DNA: TGTGCCAGCAGTGAAGATATTAGGCCTAGCGGGCGTTACAATGAGCAGTTCTTC. Protein product: CASSEDIRPSGRYNEQFF. Full variable domain (missing parts from reference TRBV25-1 and TRBJ2-1): EADIYQTPRYLVIGTGKKITLECSQTMGHDKMYWYQQDPGMELHLIHYSYGVNSTEKGDLSSESTVSRIRTEHFPLTLESARPSHTSQYLCASSEDIRPSGRYNEQFFGPGTRLTVL.

The chain employs TRBV5-1 and TRBJ2-1, with TRBD2 as a possible D gene (6 bases). In germline, CDR1 is SGHRS, CDR2 YFSETQ. Trimming stripped 0 bases from V and 7 bases from J, with 11 bases between. CDR3 length equals 14 residues. The CDR3 region has the DNA TGCGCCAGCAGCTTGGGATCGGAGGGGAATGAGCAGTTCTTC. Translation: CASSLGSEGNEQFF.

The CDR3 reads CASSPAGQEEAFF. The CDR3, as DNA: TGCGCCAGCAGTCCCGCAGGACAGGAAGAAGCTTTCTTT. This sequence joins TRBV10-1 and TRBJ1-1, with 7 bases matching TRBD1. In germline, CDR1 is WNHNN, CDR2 SYGVQD (reference sequence). The J segment lost 8 bases and the V segment lost 5 bases, leaving 8 bases of the junction unmatched. This CDR3 region has 13 residues.

The V gene is TRBV11-2, the J gene TRBJ1-3, with D possibly being TRBD1 (6 bases). CDR3 length equals 14 residues. V lost 3 bases and J lost 1, with 7 bases in between. Germline values: CDR1 SGHAT, CDR2 FQNNGV. The CDR3 DNA is TGTGCCAGCAGCTTTGGACAGTCTGGAAACACCATATATTTT. The encoded protein is CASSFGQSGNTIYF.

The chain links TRBV15 to TRBJ1-2; 8 bases are shared with TRBD1. The trim removed 0 bases at V and 5 bases at J, leaving 5 bases unmatched. This CDR3 has 15 amino acids. The germline V gene has CDR1 LNHNV and CDR2 YYDKDF (reference sequence). The CDR3 region has the DNA TGTGCCACCAGCAGAGAAGGACAGGGTGAATATGGCTACACCTTC. The encoded protein is CATSREGQGEYGYTF.

In its sample, this clone was seen a few times. The chain links TRBV4-2 to TRBJ2-7; D not certain. The CDR3 consists of 14 residues. Germline CDR1 and CDR2: LGHNA and YNFKEQ. Trimming removed 0 bases from V and 0 bases from J, with 6 bases in between. The CDR3 bases are TGTGCCAGCAGCCAAGACCCTAACTCCTACGAGCAGTACTTC. Translating gives CASSQDPNSYEQYF.

This clone was observed a handful of times. The chain joins TRBV27 to TRBJ1-6; D is uncertain. Trimming removed 5 bases at V and 10 bases at J, with 18 bases between. This CDR3 is built from 15 residues. Germline V gene lookup returns CDR1 MNHEY and CDR2 SMNVEV (reference sequence). The CDR3 nucleotides read TGTGCCAGCAGTACCAACCAGGCTCGTGGGTCACCCCTCCACTTT. It translates to CASSTNQARGSPLHF.

The chain employs TRBV10-1 and TRBJ2-3; 16 bases agree with TRBD2. Trimming took 6 bases from V and 3 from J; bases not matched to a gene: 6. The CDR3 consists of 17 residues. Germline V CDR1 and CDR2: WNHNN, SYGVQD (reference sequence). The CDR3 DNA is TGCGCCAGCAGCTCGGGACTAGCGGGAGGGTTAACAGATACGCAGTATTTT. This gives the protein CASSSGLAGGLTDTQYF.

This chain connects TRBV2 to TRBJ1-4, with TRBD1 as a possible D gene (5 bases). The CDR3 is 14 residues long. Trimming took 6 bases from V and 7 from J, leaving 15 bases between them. CDR1 and CDR2 (germline): SNHLY, FYNNEI. CDR3: CASRGTGPAEKLFF. The CDR3 nucleotides read TGTGCCAGCAGGGGGACTGGGCCGGCTGAAAAACTGTTTTTT.

This clone occurred once. The V and J genes are TRBV27 and TRBJ2-7; 8 bases line up with TRBD2. This CDR3 comprises 14 residues. Germline CDR1 and CDR2: MNHEY and SMNVEV (reference sequence). Trimming cost V 5 bases and J 3 bases; bases outside gene matches: 6. The CDR3 nucleotides are TGTGCCAGCAGTCTGACTAGCGCCCACTACGAGCAGTACTTC. Amino acid sequence: CASSLTSAHYEQYF.

The chain has TRBV18 and TRBJ2-7; perhaps TRBD1 as D (5 bases). Per germline, CDR1 KGHSH and CDR2 LQKENI. V lost 3 bases and J lost 5, with 8 bases in between. There are 12 residues in the CDR3. CDR3 protein: CASSPEGDEQYF. CDR3 nucleotides: TGTGCCAGCTCACCTGAAGGGGACGAGCAGTACTTC. Full variable domain (outside the CDR3, taken from reference TRBV18 and TRBJ2-7): NAGVMQNPRHLVRRRGQEARLRCSPMKGHSHVYWYRQLPEEGLKFMVYLQKENIIDESGMPKERFSAEFPKEGPSILRIQQVVRGDSAAYFCASSPEGDEQYFGPGTRLTVT.